Sequencing of this T cell receptor (beta chain) was carried out in a study of T cell repertoires in cytomegalovirus infection. Study overall: Public TCR beta signatures provided an indication of both CMV infection and a matching HLA type. Study-wide results and caveats: The study identified carriers of CMV plus the relevant HLA from cumulative public TCR beta family frequency. Ex vivo, HLA-C-restricted CMV-specific TCR beta clonotypes prevailed over the rest of the response.

In regard to this clonotype: Its specificity is not known. One junction end disagrees with the germline gene, perhaps due to a read error.

TCRdb passed the reads through MiXCR, listing each CDR3 protein once. In the table there are about 830,000 distinct CDR3 sequences, less than 35% of which are singletons. The CDR3 totals 15 residues. The germline CDR1 and CDR2 sequences are DFQATT and SNEGSKA (reference sequence). The material was cultured CD8+ T cells from PBMCs, obtained from culture after CMV antigen stimulation. V usage is TRBV20-1 and J usage is TRBJ1-1; D may be TRBD1 (5 bases). The source is a human donor in good health (CMV status not recorded). Some clones in this sample may be carry-over from other donors' samples. CDR3 nucleotides: TGCAGTGCTAGGGGGGGAACCGCAGGGAACGCTGAAGCTTTCTTT. Protein: CSARGGTAGNAEAFF.